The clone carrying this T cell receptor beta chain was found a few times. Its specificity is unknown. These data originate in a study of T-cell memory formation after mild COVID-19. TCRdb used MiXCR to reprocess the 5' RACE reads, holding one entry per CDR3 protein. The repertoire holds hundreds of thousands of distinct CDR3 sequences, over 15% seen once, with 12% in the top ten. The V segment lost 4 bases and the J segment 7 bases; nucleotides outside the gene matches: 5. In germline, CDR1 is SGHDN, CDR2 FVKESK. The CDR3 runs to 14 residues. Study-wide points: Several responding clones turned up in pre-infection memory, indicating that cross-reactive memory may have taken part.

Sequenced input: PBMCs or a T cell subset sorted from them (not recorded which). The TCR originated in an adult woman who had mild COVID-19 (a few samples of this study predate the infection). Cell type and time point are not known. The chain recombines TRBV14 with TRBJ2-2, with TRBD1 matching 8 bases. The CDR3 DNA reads TGTGCCAGCAGCCTGTGGACAGGGCACGGGGAGCTGTTTTTT. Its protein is CASSLWTGHGELFF.